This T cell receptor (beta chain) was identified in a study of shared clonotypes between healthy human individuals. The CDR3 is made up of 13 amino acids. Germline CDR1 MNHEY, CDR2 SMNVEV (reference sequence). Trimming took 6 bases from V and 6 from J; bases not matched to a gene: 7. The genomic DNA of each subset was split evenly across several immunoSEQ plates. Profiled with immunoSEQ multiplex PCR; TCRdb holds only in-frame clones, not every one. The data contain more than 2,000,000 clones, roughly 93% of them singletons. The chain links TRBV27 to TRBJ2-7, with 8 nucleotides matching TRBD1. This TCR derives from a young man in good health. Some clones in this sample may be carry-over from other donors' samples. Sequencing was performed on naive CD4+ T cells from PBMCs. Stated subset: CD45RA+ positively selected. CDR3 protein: CASSPGQGSEQYF. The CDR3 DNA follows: TGTGCCAGCAGCCCCGGACAGGGAAGCGAGCAGTACTTC.